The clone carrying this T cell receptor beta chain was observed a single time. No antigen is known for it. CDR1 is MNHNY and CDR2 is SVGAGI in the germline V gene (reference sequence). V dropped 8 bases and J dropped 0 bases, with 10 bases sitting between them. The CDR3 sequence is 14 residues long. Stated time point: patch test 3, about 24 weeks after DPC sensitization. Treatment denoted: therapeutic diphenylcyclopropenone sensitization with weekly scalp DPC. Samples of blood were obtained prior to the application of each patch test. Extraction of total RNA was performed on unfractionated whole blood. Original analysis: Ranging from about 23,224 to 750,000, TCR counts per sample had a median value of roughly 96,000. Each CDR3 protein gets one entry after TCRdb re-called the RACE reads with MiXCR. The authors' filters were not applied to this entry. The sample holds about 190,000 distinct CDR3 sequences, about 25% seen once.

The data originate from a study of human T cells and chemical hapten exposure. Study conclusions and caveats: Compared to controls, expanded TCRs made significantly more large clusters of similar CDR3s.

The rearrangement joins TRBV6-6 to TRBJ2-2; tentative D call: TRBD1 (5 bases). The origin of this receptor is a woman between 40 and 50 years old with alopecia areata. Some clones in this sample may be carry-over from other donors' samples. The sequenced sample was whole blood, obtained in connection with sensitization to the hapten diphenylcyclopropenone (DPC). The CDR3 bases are TGTGCCAGCTCGGACATCCCGAACACCGGGGAGCTGTTTTTT. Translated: CASSDIPNTGELFF.